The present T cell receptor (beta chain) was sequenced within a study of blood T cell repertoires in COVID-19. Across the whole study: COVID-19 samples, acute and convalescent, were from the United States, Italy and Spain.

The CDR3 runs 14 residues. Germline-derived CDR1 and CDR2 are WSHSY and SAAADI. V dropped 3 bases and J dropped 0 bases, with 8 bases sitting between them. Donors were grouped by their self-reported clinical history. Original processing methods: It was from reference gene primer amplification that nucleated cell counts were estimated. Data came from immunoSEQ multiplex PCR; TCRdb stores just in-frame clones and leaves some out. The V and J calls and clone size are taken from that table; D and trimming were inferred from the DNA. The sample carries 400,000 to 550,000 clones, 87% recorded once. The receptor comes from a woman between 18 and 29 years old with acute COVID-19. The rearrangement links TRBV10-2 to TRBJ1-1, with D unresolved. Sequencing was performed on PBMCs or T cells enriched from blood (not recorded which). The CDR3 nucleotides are TGCGCCAGCAGTGATCAGAACATGAACACTGAAGCTTTCTTT. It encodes CASSDQNMNTEAFF.